The 25 T cell receptor beta chains listed next were all sequenced from one sample in a study of regulatory T cells in long-lasting Graves disease. CDR3 regions were amplified by Arm-PCR using iRepertoire HTBI primers to build TCR beta libraries. One entry per CDR3 protein, called by TCRdb with MiXCR from the multiplex PCR reads. Of about 400,000 distinct CDR3 sequences listed, around 15% are singletons. As to time point: newly diagnosed GD, antithyroid drugs for less than 3 months. PBMC-extracted RNA yielded the TCR library. The sample was also linked to a second study, of T cells in Graves' hyperthyroidism and ophthalmopathy.

The source was peripheral blood mononuclear cells (PBMCs), collected at new diagnosis, from a patient treated with antithyroid drugs. Receptors originate from a woman aged 18-29 years with Graves disease.

This clonotype was observed a handful of times. V and J are TRBV19 and TRBJ2-3; D is perhaps TRBD2 (5 bases). The germline V gene has CDR1 LNHDA and CDR2 SQIVND (reference sequence). V was trimmed by 2 bases and J by 2 bases, leaving 11 bases between them. This CDR3 has 15 residues. CDR3 coding DNA: TGTGCCAGTAGTATACGGACTTCTTACACAGATACGCAGTATTTT. Encoded protein: CASSIRTSYTDTQYF.

The sample holds a few counts of this clonotype. The V call is TRBV19, the J call TRBJ1-2; D may be TRBD1 (5 bases). V lost 3 bases and J lost 5, with 13 bases in between. CDR3 size: 14 residues. CDR1 LNHDA and CDR2 SQIVND come from the germline V gene (reference sequence). The CDR3 coding sequence is TGTGCCAGTAGTATTTCCGGGACGGAATATGGCTACACCTTC. Its translation is CASSISGTEYGYTF.

In this sample, this clonotype turned up many times. The chain has TRBV20-1 and TRBJ2-1; 9 bases align to TRBD2. J lost 4 bases, V lost 0 bases, and 7 bases had no gene match. The CDR3 has 16 amino acids. The germline V gene encodes CDR1 DFQATT and CDR2 SNEGSKA (reference sequence). CDR3 sequence (DNA): TGCAGTGCTAGAGATCGCCTAGCGGGGAATTACAATGAGCAGTTCTTC. This sequence encodes CSARDRLAGNYNEQFF.

This clonotype has at least ten counts. V usage is TRBV9 and J usage is TRBJ2-2, with TRBD2 matching over 8 bases. Per germline, CDR1 SGDLS and CDR2 YYNGEE. The ends lost 0 bases at V and 5 bases at J; junction bases unmatched: 6. The CDR3 loop spans 16 amino acids. CDR3 bases: TGTGCCAGCAGCGTAGGGACGGGGGGGCTAACCGGGGAGCTGTTTTTT. Its protein product is CASSVGTGGLTGELFF.

The chain links TRBV6-2 or TRBV6-3 to TRBJ1-3; D is unclear. CDR3 length equals 17 residues. The V end lost 0 bases, the J end lost 0 bases, and 12 bases lay between the germline ends. Germline lookup yields CDR1 MNHEY and CDR2 SVGEGT. The CDR3 sequence is CASSYSRWQSSGNTIYF. The CDR3 region has the DNA TGTGCCAGCAGTTACTCTCGTTGGCAGAGCTCTGGAAACACCATATATTTT.

This rearrangement joins TRBV7-6 to TRBJ2-1; TRBD2 matches at 10 bases. The CDR3 is 18 residues long. V shed 3 bases, J shed 3 bases, and the junction held 11 bases outside the gene matches. Looked up from germline, CDR1 is SGHVS and CDR2 is FNYEAQ. This chain's CDR3 is CASSFSAAGGPLYNEQFF. CDR3 bases: TGTGCCAGCAGCTTTTCGGCAGCGGGAGGGCCTCTCTACAATGAGCAGTTCTTC.

There are a few counts of this clonotype. This could be a read error, since a much larger clone is one nucleotide away. The chain uses TRBV7-9 and TRBJ2-7, with D perhaps TRBD1 or TRBD2 (6 bases each). V lost 7 bases and J lost 4, with 20 bases in between. Germline V gives CDR1 SEHNR, CDR2 FQNEAQ (reference sequence). This CDR3 has 15 residues. CDR3 sequence: CASNFGGGRLYEQYF. In DNA, the CDR3 is TGTGCCAGCAACTTTGGAGGGGGGAGGTTGTACGAGCAGTACTTC.

This clonotype was observed at least ten times. The gene calls are TRBV6-2 or TRBV6-3 and TRBJ1-5, with 10 positions matching TRBD1. Germline V gives CDR1 MNHEY, CDR2 SVGEGT. V lost 5 bases and J lost 6; bases outside the gene matches: 4. The CDR3 contains 14 residues. CDR3 region: CASSMGQGIQPQHF. The CDR3 DNA reads TGTGCCAGCAGTATGGGACAGGGGATTCAGCCCCAGCATTTT.

Here the CDR3 DNA reads TGTGCCAGCAGTTACTCCCCGGGAGCCGGGGAGCTGTTTTTT. This codes for CASSYSPGAGELFF. The gene calls are TRBV6-5 and TRBJ2-2; D perhaps matches TRBD2 (6 bases). From germline, CDR1 is MNHEY and CDR2 SVGAGI. The CDR3 spans 14 residues. V gave up 0 bases and J gave up 6 bases, with 8 bases separating them.

The chain has TRBV6-1 and TRBJ1-2, with D maybe TRBD1 (6 bases). The germline CDR1 and CDR2 sequences are MNHNS and SASEGT. The CDR3 extends over 14 amino acids. V lost 5 bases and J 0 bases, leaving 10 bases between the germline ends. The CDR3: CASSPGETNYGYTF. The CDR3 nucleotides read TGTGCCAGCAGTCCAGGGGAGACTAACTATGGCTACACCTTC.

In this sample, this clonotype turned up many times. CDR3 nucleotide sequence: TGCGCCAGCAGCTTGTCAGGGGGCGATGGCTACACCTTC. This translates into CASSLSGGDGYTF. The chain carries TRBV5-1 and TRBJ1-2; 8 nucleotides agree with TRBD1. Looked up from germline, CDR1 is SGHRS and CDR2 is YFSETQ. The J segment lost 6 bases and the V segment lost 1 base, leaving 2 bases of the junction unmatched. The CDR3 loop spans 13 amino acids.

Many counts were recorded for this clonotype. The chain combines TRBV7-8 with TRBJ2-7, with D perhaps matching TRBD1 (5 bases). The CDR3 contains 13 residues. The ends were cut back, 1 base at V and 4 bases at J, with 8 bases in the middle. Germline loops: CDR1 SGHVS, CDR2 FQNEAQ. CDR3: CASSLGQFYEQYF. CDR3 in DNA: TGTGCCAGCAGCTTAGGACAGTTTTACGAGCAGTACTTC.

This chain joins TRBV6-1 and TRBJ1-1; D is uncertain. The germline CDR1 and CDR2 sequences are MNHNS and SASEGT. The CDR3 has 13 amino acids. V was clipped by 4 bases and J by 3 bases, with 9 bases between them. In DNA form, the CDR3 reads TGTGCCAGCAGTGGAACCATGGACACTGAAGCTTTCTTT. This sequence encodes CASSGTMDTEAFF.

This clonotype was seen repeatedly, ten times or more. V is TRBV28 and J is TRBJ2-1, with no clear D. V was trimmed by 3 bases and J by 0 bases, leaving 6 bases between them. Germline V CDR1 and CDR2: MDHEN, SYDVKM. The CDR3 contains 14 residues. The CDR3 DNA follows: TGTGCCAGCAGTTTTCCTCACTCCTACAATGAGCAGTTCTTC. Its protein product is CASSFPHSYNEQFF.

This clonotype showed up many times. This chain joins TRBV5-6 and TRBJ2-2; 9 bases fit TRBD1. J gave up 2 bases and V 5 bases, and 7 bases lay outside the gene matches. Per the germline V gene, CDR1 is SGHDT and CDR2 is YYEEEE. The CDR3 loop spans 16 amino acids. The CDR3 DNA reads as TGTGCCAGCAGTAGCCCGGGACAGGGAAACACCGGGGAGCTGTTTTTT. Translated: CASSSPGQGNTGELFF.

As concerns this clonotype: It may be a read error: a sequence one base away is much more abundant. The V and J genes are TRBV11-1 and TRBJ2-6, with TRBD2 matching 8 bases. Per the germline V gene, CDR1 is SGHAT and CDR2 is FQDESV (reference sequence). The CDR3 runs 17 residues. After removal of 4 bases from V and 0 bases from J, the junction contained 5 bases not matched to a gene. The DNA for the CDR3 is TGTGCCAGCAGCTCAGCGGGGACTAGCTCTGGGGCCAACGTCCTGACTTTC. This sequence encodes CASSSAGTSSGANVLTF. The full variable domain, completed using reference TRBV11-1 and TRBJ2-6, is EAEVAQSPRYKITEKSQAVAFWCDPISGHATLYWYRQILGQGPELLVQFQDESVVDDSQLPKDRFSAERLKGVDSTLKIQPAELGDSAMYLCASSSAGTSSGANVLTFGAGSRLTVL.

Many counts were recorded for this clonotype. This chain uses TRBV2 with TRBJ2-7; 8 bases are a match to TRBD1. The CDR3 is made up of 12 amino acids. Losses at the gene ends were 8 bases for V and 9 bases for J; bases not matched to a gene: 9. Germline V lookup: CDR1 SNHLY, CDR2 FYNNEI. CDR3 sequence (DNA): TGTGCCAGCGGGACAGGATACAACGGGCAGTACTTC. Translating it yields CASGTGYNGQYF.

This clonotype was observed at least ten times. The J gene is TRBJ2-1, the V gene TRBV7-8, with D possibly matching TRBD1 (6 bases). Germline loops: CDR1 SGHVS, CDR2 FQNEAQ. CDR3 size: 13 residues. The CDR3 bases are TGTGCTCTAGGACAGAGCTCCTACAATGAGCAGTTCTTC. Encoded protein: CALGQSSYNEQFF.

The J gene is TRBJ1-1, the V gene TRBV28; TRBD1 aligns across 11 bases. CDR1 and CDR2 (germline): MDHEN, SYDVKM. This CDR3 is built from 15 residues. V dropped 3 bases and J dropped 5; count of bases not matched to a gene: 5. The CDR3 DNA is TGTGCCAGCAGTTTTATGGGACAGGGGGTTACTGAAGCTTTCTTT. It codes for CASSFMGQGVTEAFF.

In its sample, this clonotype was seen many times. The V gene is TRBV6-1, the J gene TRBJ2-2; 8 bases match TRBD2. V lost 5 bases, J lost 7 bases, and 12 bases stayed unmatched. Germline V lookup: CDR1 MNHNS, CDR2 SASEGT. The CDR3 covers 16 residues. Written as DNA, the CDR3 is TGTGCCAGCAGTCCTACCGGGACTAGAGAGGTCGGGGAGCTGTTTTTT. Protein product: CASSPTGTREVGELFF.

This clonotype was seen ten or more times. The chain joins TRBV7-3 to TRBJ1-2; 7 bases agree with TRBD1. Looked up from germline, CDR1 is SGHTA and CDR2 is FQGTGA. This CDR3 region has 15 residues. Germline trimming cut 0 bases from V and 3 bases from J; bases unmatched to any gene: 4. Written as DNA, the CDR3 is TGTGCCAGCAGCTTAACAGGGGGCGCGGACTATGGCTACACCTTC. It specifies CASSLTGGADYGYTF.

This clonotype was counted between two and nine times. This rearrangement joins TRBV5-8 to TRBJ2-5, with a possible D match to TRBD1 (6 bases). The germline V gene encodes CDR1 SGHTS and CDR2 YDEGEE. CDR3 size: 14 residues. V lost 0 bases and J lost 7, with 13 bases in between. The CDR3 sequence is CASSLVTGLGTQYF. CDR3 nucleotide sequence: TGTGCCAGCAGCTTGGTGACAGGCCTGGGGACCCAGTACTTC.

This clonotype showed up just a few times. The CDR3 is CSASPGQAGGELFF. The CDR3 DNA reads as TGCAGTGCTAGTCCCGGACAGGCCGGCGGGGAGCTGTTTTTT. The chain couples TRBV20-1 to TRBJ2-2, with 7 bases aligning to TRBD1. The germline gives CDR1 DFQATT, CDR2 SNEGSKA (reference sequence). J gave up 7 bases and V 3 bases, and 8 bases lay outside the gene matches. This CDR3 has 14 residues.

The rearrangement links TRBV27 to TRBJ2-3, with D hard to call. The CDR3 length is 14 residues. Trimming shortened V by 4 bases and J by 2 bases, and 10 bases separated the two germline ends. Germline assignment: CDR1 MNHEY and CDR2 SMNVEV (reference sequence). Here the CDR3 reads CASSYTATTDTQYF. The CDR3 coding sequence is TGTGCCAGCAGTTATACAGCGACCACAGATACGCAGTATTTT.

This clonotype was found many times. The chain is built from TRBV28 and TRBJ1-4; a possible D gene is TRBD1 (6 bases). Germline CDR1 MDHEN, CDR2 SYDVKM. With 6 bases removed from V and 0 bases from J, the gap between germline ends came to 11 bases. The CDR3 spans 15 residues. This CDR3 reads CASRNGQTTNEKLFF. The CDR3 DNA reads TGTGCCAGCAGGAACGGACAGACAACTAATGAAAAACTGTTTTTT. The whole variable domain, filled in from reference TRBV28 and TRBJ1-4, reads DVKVTQSSRYLVKRTGEKVFLECVQDMDHENMFWYRQDPGLGLRLIYFSYDVKMKEKGDIPEGYSVSREKKERFSLILESASTNQTSMYLCASRNGQTTNEKLFFGSGTQLSVL.